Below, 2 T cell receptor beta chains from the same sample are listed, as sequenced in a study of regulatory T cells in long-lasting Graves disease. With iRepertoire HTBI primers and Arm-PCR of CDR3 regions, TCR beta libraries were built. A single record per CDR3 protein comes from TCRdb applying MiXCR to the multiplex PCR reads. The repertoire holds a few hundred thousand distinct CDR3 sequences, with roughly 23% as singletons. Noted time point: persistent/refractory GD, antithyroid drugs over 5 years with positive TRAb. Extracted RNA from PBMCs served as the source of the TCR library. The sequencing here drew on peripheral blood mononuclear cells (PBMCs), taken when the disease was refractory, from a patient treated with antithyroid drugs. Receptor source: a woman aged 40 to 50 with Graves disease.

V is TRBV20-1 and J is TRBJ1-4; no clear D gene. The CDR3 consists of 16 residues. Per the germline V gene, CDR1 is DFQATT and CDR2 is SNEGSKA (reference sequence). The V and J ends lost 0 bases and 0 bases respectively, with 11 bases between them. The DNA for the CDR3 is TGCAGTGCTAGAGATGGATCAAAAGCAACTAATGAAAAACTGTTTTTT. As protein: CSARDGSKATNEKLFF.

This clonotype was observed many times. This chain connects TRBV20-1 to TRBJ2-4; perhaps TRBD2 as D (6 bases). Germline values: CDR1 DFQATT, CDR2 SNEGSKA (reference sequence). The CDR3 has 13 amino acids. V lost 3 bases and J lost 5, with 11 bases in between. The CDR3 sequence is CSASLGLQNIQYF. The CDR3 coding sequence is TGCAGTGCTAGTCTGGGACTCCAAAACATTCAGTACTTC.